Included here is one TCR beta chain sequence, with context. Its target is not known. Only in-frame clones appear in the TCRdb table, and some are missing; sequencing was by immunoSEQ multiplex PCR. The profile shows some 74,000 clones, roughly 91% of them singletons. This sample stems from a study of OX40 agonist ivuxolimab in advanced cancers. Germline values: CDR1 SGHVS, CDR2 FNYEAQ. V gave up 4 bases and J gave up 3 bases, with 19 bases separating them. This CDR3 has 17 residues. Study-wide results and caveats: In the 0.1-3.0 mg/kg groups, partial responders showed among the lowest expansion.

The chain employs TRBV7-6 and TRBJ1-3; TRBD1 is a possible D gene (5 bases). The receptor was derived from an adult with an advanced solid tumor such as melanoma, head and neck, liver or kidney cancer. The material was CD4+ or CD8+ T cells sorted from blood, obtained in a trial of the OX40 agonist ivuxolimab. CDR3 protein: CASSSKPNGGVGNTIYF. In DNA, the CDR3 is TGTGCCAGCAGCTCGAAACCAAATGGGGGGGTTGGAAACACCATATATTTT.